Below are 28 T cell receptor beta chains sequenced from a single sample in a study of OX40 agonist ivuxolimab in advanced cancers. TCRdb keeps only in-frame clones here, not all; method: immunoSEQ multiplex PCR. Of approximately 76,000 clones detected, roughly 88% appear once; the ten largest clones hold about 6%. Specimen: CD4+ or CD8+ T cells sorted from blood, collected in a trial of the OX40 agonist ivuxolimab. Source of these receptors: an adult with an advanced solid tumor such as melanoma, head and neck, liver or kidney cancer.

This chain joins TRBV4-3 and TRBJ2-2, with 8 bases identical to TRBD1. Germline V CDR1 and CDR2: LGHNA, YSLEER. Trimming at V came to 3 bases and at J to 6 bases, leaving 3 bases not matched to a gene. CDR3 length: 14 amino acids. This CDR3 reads CASSHGQGAGELFF. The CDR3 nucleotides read TGCGCCAGCAGCCATGGACAGGGTGCCGGGGAGCTGTTTTTT.

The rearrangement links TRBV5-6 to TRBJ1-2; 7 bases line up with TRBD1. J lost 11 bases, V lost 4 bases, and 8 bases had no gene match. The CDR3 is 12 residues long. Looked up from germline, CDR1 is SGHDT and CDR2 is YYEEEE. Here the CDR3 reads CASSPTGNRYTF. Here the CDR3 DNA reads TGTGCCAGCAGCCCGACAGGGAACAGGTACACCTTC.

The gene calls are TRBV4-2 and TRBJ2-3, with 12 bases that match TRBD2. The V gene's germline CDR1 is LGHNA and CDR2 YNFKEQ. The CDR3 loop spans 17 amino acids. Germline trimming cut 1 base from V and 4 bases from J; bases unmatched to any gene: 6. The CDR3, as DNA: TGTGCCAGCAGCCAAGGTGGTGCTAGCGGGAGGGCAGATACGCAGTATTTT. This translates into CASSQGGASGRADTQYF.

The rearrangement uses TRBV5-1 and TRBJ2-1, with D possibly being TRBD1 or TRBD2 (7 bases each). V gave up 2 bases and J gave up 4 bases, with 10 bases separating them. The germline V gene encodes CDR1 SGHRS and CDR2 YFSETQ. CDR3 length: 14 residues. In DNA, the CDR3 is TGCGCCAGCAGCTTTCAGGGGGGGTACAATGAGCAGTTCTTC. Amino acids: CASSFQGGYNEQFF.

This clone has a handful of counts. The CDR3 DNA follows: TGTGCCAGCAGCACGGACAGTGGAAGGACTGAAGCTTTCTTT. Amino acids: CASSTDSGRTEAFF. The chain carries TRBV6-1 and TRBJ1-1; TRBD1 is a possible D gene (6 bases). Deletions cut 6 bases from V and 5 bases from J, with 16 bases between. The CDR3 is made up of 14 amino acids. CDR1 and CDR2 from the germline V gene are MNHNS and SASEGT.

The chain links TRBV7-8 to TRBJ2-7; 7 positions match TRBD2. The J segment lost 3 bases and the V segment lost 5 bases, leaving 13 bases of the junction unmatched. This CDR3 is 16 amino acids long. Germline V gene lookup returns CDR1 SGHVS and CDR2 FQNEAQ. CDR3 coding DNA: TGTGCCAGCAGCCCCTTTCGGGTAGCGGGTCGCTACGAGCAGTACTTC. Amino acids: CASSPFRVAGRYEQYF.

CDR3 residues: CAISDSLATSLLNTEAFF. The CDR3 bases are TGTGCCATCAGTGACTCACTGGCGACCAGTCTCTTGAACACTGAAGCTTTCTTT. The rearrangement uses TRBV10-3 and TRBJ1-1; the D is unclear. The CDR3 length is 18 residues. The germline gives CDR1 ENHRY, CDR2 SYGVKD. Trimming pared 3 bases from V and 0 bases from J, leaving 20 bases between.

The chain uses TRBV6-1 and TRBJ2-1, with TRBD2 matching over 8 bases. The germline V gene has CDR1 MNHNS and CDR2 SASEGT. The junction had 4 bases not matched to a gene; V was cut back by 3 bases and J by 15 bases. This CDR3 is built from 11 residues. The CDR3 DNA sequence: TGTGCCAGCAGTGATGCGGGAGGTCTGTTCTTC. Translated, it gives CASSDAGGLFF.

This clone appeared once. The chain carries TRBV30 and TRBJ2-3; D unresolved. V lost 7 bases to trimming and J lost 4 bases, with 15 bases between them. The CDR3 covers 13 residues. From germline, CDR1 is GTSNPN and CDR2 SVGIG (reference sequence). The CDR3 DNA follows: TGTGCCTTACTCTCGACTCCCCCAGATACGCAGTATTTT. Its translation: CALLSTPPDTQYF.

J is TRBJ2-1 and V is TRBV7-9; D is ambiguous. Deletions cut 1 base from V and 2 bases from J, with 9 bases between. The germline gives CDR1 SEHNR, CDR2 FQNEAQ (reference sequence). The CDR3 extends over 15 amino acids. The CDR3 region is CASSLGSFPYNEQFF. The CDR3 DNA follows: TGTGCCAGCAGCTTAGGGAGTTTCCCCTACAATGAGCAGTTCTTC.

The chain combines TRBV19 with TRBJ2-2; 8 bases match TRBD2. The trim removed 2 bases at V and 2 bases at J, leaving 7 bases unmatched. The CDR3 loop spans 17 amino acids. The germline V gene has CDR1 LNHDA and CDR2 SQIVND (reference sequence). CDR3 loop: CASSIFRGGLNTGELFF. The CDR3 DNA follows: TGTGCCAGTAGTATATTCCGCGGGGGGCTTAACACCGGGGAGCTGTTTTTT.

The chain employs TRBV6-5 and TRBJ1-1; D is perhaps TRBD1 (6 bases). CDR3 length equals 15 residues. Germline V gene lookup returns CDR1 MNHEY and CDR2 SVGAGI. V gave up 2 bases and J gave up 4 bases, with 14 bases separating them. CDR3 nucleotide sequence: TGTGCCAGCAGTTACGGGGGGGCGCGGAGCACTGAAGCTTTCTTT. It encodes CASSYGGARSTEAFF.

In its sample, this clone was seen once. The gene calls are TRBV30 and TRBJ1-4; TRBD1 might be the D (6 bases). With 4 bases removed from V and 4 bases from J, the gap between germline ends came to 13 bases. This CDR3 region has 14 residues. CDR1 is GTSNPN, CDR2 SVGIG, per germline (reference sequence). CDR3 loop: CAWKKGEINEKLFF. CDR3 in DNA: TGTGCCTGGAAAAAGGGGGAGATTAATGAAAAACTGTTTTTT.

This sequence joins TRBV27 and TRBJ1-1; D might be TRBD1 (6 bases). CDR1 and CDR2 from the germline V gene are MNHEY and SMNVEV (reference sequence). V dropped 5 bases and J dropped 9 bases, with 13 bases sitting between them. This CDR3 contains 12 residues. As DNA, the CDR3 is TGTGCCAGCAGTCCTGGAGGGGGGAAAGCTTTCTTT. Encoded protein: CASSPGGGKAFF.

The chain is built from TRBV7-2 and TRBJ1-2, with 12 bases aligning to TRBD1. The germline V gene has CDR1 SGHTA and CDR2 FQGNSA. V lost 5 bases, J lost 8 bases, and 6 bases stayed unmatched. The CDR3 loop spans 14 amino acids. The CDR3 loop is CASSGTGGLGGYTF. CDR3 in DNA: TGTGCCAGCAGCGGGACAGGGGGCCTAGGGGGCTACACCTTC.

CDR3 nucleotide sequence: TGTGCCAGTAGTGCCCGACAGGGGAGGAATGAGCAGTTCTTC. This gives the protein CASSARQGRNEQFF. This sequence joins TRBV19 and TRBJ2-1; 8 bases map to TRBD1. V shed 5 bases, J shed 7 bases, and the junction held 7 bases outside the gene matches. The CDR3 runs 14 residues. CDR1 is LNHDA, CDR2 SQIVND, per germline (reference sequence).

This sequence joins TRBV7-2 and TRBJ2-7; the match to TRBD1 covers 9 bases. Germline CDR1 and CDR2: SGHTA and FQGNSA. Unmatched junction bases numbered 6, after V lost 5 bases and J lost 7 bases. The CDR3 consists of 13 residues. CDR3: CASSHPGQGEQYF. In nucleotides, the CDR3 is TGTGCCAGCAGCCACCCGGGACAGGGAGAGCAGTACTTC.

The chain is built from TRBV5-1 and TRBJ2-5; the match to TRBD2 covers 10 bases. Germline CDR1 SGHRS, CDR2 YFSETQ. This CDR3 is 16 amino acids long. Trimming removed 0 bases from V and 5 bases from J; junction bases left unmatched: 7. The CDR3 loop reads CASSLVASGSSETQYF. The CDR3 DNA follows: TGCGCCAGCAGCTTGGTAGCTAGCGGGAGTTCGGAGACCCAGTACTTC.

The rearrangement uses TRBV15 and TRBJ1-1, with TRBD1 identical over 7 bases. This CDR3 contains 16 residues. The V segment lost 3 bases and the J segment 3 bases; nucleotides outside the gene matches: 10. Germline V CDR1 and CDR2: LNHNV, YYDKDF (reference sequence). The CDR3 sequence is CATSSADDRDYTEAFF. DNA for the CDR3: TGTGCCACCAGCAGTGCCGATGACAGGGACTACACTGAAGCTTTCTTT. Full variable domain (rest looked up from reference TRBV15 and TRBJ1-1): DAMVIQNPRYQVTQFGKPVTLSCSQTLNHNVMYWYQQKSSQAPKLLFHYYDKDFNNEADTPDNFQSRRPNTSFCFLDIRSPGLGDTAMYLCATSSADDRDYTEAFFGQGTRLTVV.

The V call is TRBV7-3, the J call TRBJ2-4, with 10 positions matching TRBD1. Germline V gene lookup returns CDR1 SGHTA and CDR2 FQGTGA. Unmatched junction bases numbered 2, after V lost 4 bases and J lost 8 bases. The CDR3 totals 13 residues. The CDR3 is CASSSTGGHIQYF. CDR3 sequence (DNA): TGTGCCAGCAGCTCGACAGGGGGCCACATTCAGTACTTC.

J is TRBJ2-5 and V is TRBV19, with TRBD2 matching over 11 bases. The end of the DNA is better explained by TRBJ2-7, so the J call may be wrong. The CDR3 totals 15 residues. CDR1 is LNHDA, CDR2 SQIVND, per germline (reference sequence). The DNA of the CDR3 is TGTGCCAGTAGTACCCTGACTAGCGGGAAGTACGAGCAGTACTTC. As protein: CASSTLTSGKYEQYF.

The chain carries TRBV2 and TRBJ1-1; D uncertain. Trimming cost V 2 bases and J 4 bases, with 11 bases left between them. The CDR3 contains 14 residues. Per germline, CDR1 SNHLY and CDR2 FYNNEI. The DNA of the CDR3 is TGTGCCAGCAGTGAAACCCTGACCCGCACTGAAGCTTTCTTT. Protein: CASSETLTRTEAFF.

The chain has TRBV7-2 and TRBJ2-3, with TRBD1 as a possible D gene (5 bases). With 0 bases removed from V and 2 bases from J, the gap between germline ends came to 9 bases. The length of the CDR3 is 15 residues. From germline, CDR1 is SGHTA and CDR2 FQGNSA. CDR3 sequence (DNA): TGTGCCAGCAGCTTAGCTGACAGAATCACAGATACGCAGTATTTT. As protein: CASSLADRITDTQYF.

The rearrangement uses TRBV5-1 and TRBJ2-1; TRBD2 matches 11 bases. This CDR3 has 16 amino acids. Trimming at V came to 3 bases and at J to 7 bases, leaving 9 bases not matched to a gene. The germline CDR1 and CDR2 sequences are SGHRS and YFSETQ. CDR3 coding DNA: TGCGCCAGCAGCTCTTCTAGCGGGGGGTTGAGAAATGAGCAGTTCTTC. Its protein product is CASSSSSGGLRNEQFF.

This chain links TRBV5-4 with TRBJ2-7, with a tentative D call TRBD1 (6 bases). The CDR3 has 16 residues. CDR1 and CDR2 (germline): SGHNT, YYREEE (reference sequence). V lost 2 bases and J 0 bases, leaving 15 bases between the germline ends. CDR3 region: CASSLGGTVHSYEQYF. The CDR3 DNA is TGTGCCAGCAGCTTAGGGGGTACGGTTCACTCCTACGAGCAGTACTTC.

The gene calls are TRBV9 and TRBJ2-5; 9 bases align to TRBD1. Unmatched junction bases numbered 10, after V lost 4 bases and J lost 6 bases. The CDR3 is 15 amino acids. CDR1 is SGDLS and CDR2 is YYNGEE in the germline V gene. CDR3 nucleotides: TGTGCCAGCAGCCCAGAGGGACAGGGTAGGCAGACCCAGTACTTC. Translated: CASSPEGQGRQTQYF.

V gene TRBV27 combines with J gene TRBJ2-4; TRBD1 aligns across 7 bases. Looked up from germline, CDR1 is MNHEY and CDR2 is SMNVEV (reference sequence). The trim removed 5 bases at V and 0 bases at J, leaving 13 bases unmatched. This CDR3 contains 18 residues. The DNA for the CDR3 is TGTGCCAGCAGTCCAGACAGGGACCCCCAGATAGCCAAAAACATTCAGTACTTC. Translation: CASSPDRDPQIAKNIQYF.

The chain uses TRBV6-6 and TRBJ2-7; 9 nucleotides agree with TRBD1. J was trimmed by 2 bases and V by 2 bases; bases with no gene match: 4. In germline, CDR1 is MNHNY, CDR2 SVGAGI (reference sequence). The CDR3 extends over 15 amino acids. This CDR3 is CASSYKQGATYEQYF. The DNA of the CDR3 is TGTGCCAGCAGTTACAAACAGGGGGCCACCTACGAGCAGTACTTC.